These 25 T cell receptor beta chains share one sample of origin, sequenced in a study of blood T cell repertoires in COVID-19. Libraries were prepared by immunoSEQ multiplex PCR; TCRdb keeps only in-frame clonotypes and omits some of them. The repertoire holds approximately 98,000 clones, with 88% as singletons. Input material: peripheral blood. Receptors were obtained from a human donor in a cohort sampled during active COVID-19.

This clone was seen a single time. The CDR3 DNA follows: TGCAGCGTCCGGGACAGACCTTACGAGCAGTACTTC. The encoded protein is CSVRDRPYEQYF. V and J are TRBV29-1 and TRBJ2-7; TRBD1 matches at 7 bases. Germline V CDR1 and CDR2: SQVTM, ANQGSEA. V trimming: 6 bases; J trimming: 4 bases; junction bases outside the gene matches: 6. This CDR3 spans 12 amino acids.

This clone was counted once. CDR3 protein: CASSDQGYNEQFF. CDR3 bases: TGTGCCAGCTCGGATCAGGGTTACAATGAGCAGTTCTTC. V and J are TRBV18 and TRBJ2-1, with D maybe TRBD1 (5 bases). Trimming removed 6 bases from V and 4 bases from J, with 10 bases in between. The germline CDR1 and CDR2 sequences are KGHSH and LQKENI. There are 13 residues in the CDR3.

V is TRBV7-8 and J is TRBJ1-1, with TRBD1 matching 10 bases. This CDR3 has 16 amino acids. The germline gives CDR1 SGHVS, CDR2 FQNEAQ. V shed 2 bases and J 7 bases; nucleotides not matched to a gene: 10. CDR3 loop: CASSLRSGTGANEAFF. The DNA of the CDR3 is TGTGCCAGCAGCTTAAGGTCCGGGACAGGGGCAAATGAAGCTTTCTTT.

This rearrangement joins TRBV6-5 to TRBJ2-1; D uncertain. In germline, CDR1 is MNHEY, CDR2 SVGAGI. Deletions cut 0 bases from V and 2 bases from J, with 11 bases between. CDR3 size: 16 residues. The CDR3 region has the DNA TGTGCCAGCAGTTACTCAGCTGTCCTCGCCTACAATGAGCAGTTCTTC. Amino acid sequence: CASSYSAVLAYNEQFF.

The chain is built from TRBV18 and TRBJ2-2; maybe TRBD1 (6 bases). The CDR3 runs to 14 residues. With 10 bases removed from V and 4 bases from J, the gap between germline ends came to 16 bases. Germline-derived CDR1 and CDR2 are KGHSH and LQKENI. CDR3 protein: CATKEQGGTGELFF. The CDR3 DNA reads as TGTGCCACGAAAGAACAGGGCGGCACCGGGGAGCTGTTTTTT.

The chain recombines TRBV7-2 with TRBJ1-5, with 10 nucleotides matching TRBD1. J lost 5 bases, V lost 8 bases, and 9 bases had no gene match. The germline gives CDR1 SGHTA, CDR2 FQGNSA. The CDR3 has 15 amino acids. In nucleotides, the CDR3 is TGTGCCAGCGCTAAAGGGACAGGGGATTATCAGCCCCAGCATTTT. It is translated as CASAKGTGDYQPQHF. Combining the CDR3 with reference TRBV7-2 and TRBJ1-5 gives the whole variable domain GAGVSQSPSNKVTEKGKDVELRCDPISGHTALYWYRQSLGQGLEFLIYFQGNSAPDKSGLPSDRFSAERTGGSVSTLTIQRTQQEDSAVYLCASAKGTGDYQPQHFGDGTRLSIL.

This clone was observed a handful of times. This chain links TRBV2 with TRBJ2-4; 8 bases agree with TRBD1. V trimming: 6 bases; J trimming: 6 bases; junction bases outside the gene matches: 7. The CDR3 has 14 residues. The germline V gene encodes CDR1 SNHLY and CDR2 FYNNEI. The CDR3 loop reads CASRRLQGGNIQYF. DNA for the CDR3: TGTGCCAGCAGGCGCTTACAGGGGGGAAACATTCAGTACTTC.

The genes are TRBV7-3 and TRBJ2-3; D might be TRBD2 (6 bases). Trimming removed 1 base at V and 4 bases at J, with 9 bases between. The length of the CDR3 is 14 residues. The germline V gene has CDR1 SGHTA and CDR2 FQGTGA. The CDR3 spells CASSLSPGADTQYF. In DNA form, the CDR3 reads TGTGCCAGCAGCTTAAGCCCGGGGGCAGATACGCAGTATTTT.

This sequence joins TRBV9 and TRBJ2-7; 7 nucleotides line up with TRBD1. The germline V gene has CDR1 SGDLS and CDR2 YYNGEE. The CDR3 has 15 residues. V lost 3 bases, J lost 5 bases, and 11 bases stayed unmatched. CDR3 region: CASSAGQDSRDEQYF. DNA of the CDR3: TGTGCCAGCAGCGCAGGACAGGACTCAAGAGACGAGCAGTACTTC.

The chain has TRBV6-4 and TRBJ2-1; 7 bases map to TRBD1. From germline, CDR1 is MRHNA and CDR2 SNTAGT. The CDR3 runs to 13 residues. V lost 6 bases to trimming and J lost 7 bases; unmatched junction nucleotides: 6. The CDR3 reads CASRMTGTNEQFF. DNA for the CDR3: TGTGCCAGCAGGATGACAGGGACAAATGAGCAGTTCTTC.

The chain recombines TRBV7-6 with TRBJ2-4; 10 positions agree with TRBD2. The CDR3 runs 21 residues. V gave up 5 bases and J gave up 0 bases; unmatched junction bases: 19. Per germline, CDR1 SGHVS and CDR2 FNYEAQ. The CDR3 reads CASSAERGLAGDLAAKNIQYF. The CDR3 DNA reads TGTGCCAGCAGCGCAGAGAGAGGGCTAGCGGGGGACTTGGCAGCCAAAAACATTCAGTACTTC.

The chain joins TRBV7-8 to TRBJ2-1, with a tentative D call TRBD2 (6 bases). V was clipped by 1 base and J by 2 bases, with 12 bases between them. CDR1 and CDR2 (germline): SGHVS, FQNEAQ. The CDR3 is made up of 16 amino acids. CDR3 amino acids: CASSLGRVAAYNEQFF. CDR3 in DNA: TGTGCCAGCAGCTTAGGGAGGGTAGCTGCCTACAATGAGCAGTTCTTC.

The chain uses TRBV18 and TRBJ2-1, with 13 positions matching TRBD2. Germline CDR1 reads KGHSH; CDR2 reads LQKENI. V was clipped by 3 bases and J by 9 bases; unmatched bases: 8. This CDR3 is built from 16 residues. The CDR3 loop reads CASSPPTSGRVLEQFF. In DNA, the CDR3 is TGTGCCAGCTCACCCCCAACTAGCGGGAGGGTGCTTGAGCAGTTCTTC.

The V call is TRBV2, the J call TRBJ2-5; 11 bases are shared with TRBD2. Trimming took 6 bases from V and 1 from J; bases not matched to a gene: 1. Germline V gene sequence: CDR1 SNHLY, CDR2 FYNNEI. The CDR3 runs to 14 residues. The CDR3 nucleotides read TGTGCCAGCAGCGGACTAGCGGGCCAAGAGACCCAGTACTTC. Translating gives CASSGLAGQETQYF.

The CDR3 is CASSRDRGDNQPQHF. The DNA of the CDR3 is TGTGCCAGCAGCCGGGACAGGGGTGACAATCAGCCCCAGCATTTT. The chain recombines TRBV6-5 with TRBJ1-5; 10 nucleotides agree with TRBD1. The CDR3 totals 15 residues. Trimming took 6 bases from V and 3 from J; bases not matched to a gene: 5. Looked up from germline, CDR1 is MNHEY and CDR2 is SVGAGI.

V usage is TRBV6-2 or TRBV6-3 and J usage is TRBJ1-5; D might be TRBD1 (5 bases). Trimming stripped 0 bases from V and 4 bases from J, with 10 bases between. The CDR3 has 15 amino acids. Germline CDR1 and CDR2: MNHEY and SVGEGT. DNA for the CDR3: TGTGCCAGCAGTTACTCTAGGGGTGGGAATCAGCCCCAGCATTTT. It is translated as CASSYSRGGNQPQHF.

The chain couples TRBV7-3 to TRBJ2-5; the D gene is possibly TRBD1 (5 bases). The germline V gene has CDR1 SGHTA and CDR2 FQGTGA. The V and J ends lost 6 bases and 5 bases respectively, with 19 bases between them. CDR3 size: 15 residues. The CDR3 DNA reads TGTGCCAGCAGACCTAGTAGCACTGGGGCGGAGACCCAGTACTTC. The encoded protein is CASRPSSTGAETQYF.

The chain joins TRBV7-3 to TRBJ2-1; TRBD1 agrees at 8 bases. Germline V gene data show CDR1 as SGHTA and CDR2 as FQGTGA. V dropped 3 bases and J dropped 4; count of bases not matched to a gene: 5. The CDR3 sequence is 15 residues long. Here the CDR3 reads CASSFGQGIYNEQFF. In nucleotides, the CDR3 is TGTGCCAGCAGCTTTGGACAGGGAATATACAATGAGCAGTTCTTC.

The genes are TRBV10-1 and TRBJ2-1, with D tentatively TRBD2 (5 bases). V was trimmed by 2 bases and J by 8 bases, leaving 7 bases between them. Germline loops: CDR1 WNHNN, CDR2 SYGVQD (reference sequence). The CDR3 totals 12 residues. The CDR3 protein is CASSENSDEQFF. CDR3 in DNA: TGCGCCAGCAGTGAGAATAGCGATGAGCAGTTCTTC.

The chain carries TRBV19 and TRBJ1-4, with TRBD1 matching 8 bases. Per germline, CDR1 LNHDA and CDR2 SQIVND (reference sequence). V shed 4 bases, J shed 3 bases, and the junction held 7 bases outside the gene matches. The CDR3 has 16 residues. This CDR3 is CASSTAQGAANEKLFF. The CDR3 DNA follows: TGTGCCAGTAGTACGGCTCAGGGGGCGGCTAATGAAAAACTGTTTTTT.

This clone was counted once. The chain recombines TRBV5-1 with TRBJ2-5, with D possibly matching TRBD2 (5 bases). The germline V gene has CDR1 SGHRS and CDR2 YFSETQ. This CDR3 region has 13 residues. The V and J ends lost 4 bases and 3 bases respectively, with 10 bases between them. The CDR3: CASSAPGKETQYF. The DNA for the CDR3 is TGCGCCAGCAGCGCCCCCGGGAAAGAGACCCAGTACTTC.

V gene TRBV12-3 or TRBV12-4 combines with J gene TRBJ2-2; 7 bases are shared with TRBD1. The CDR3 spans 12 residues. V was clipped by 6 bases and J by 7 bases; unmatched bases: 2. This CDR3 is CASRTGYGELFF. The CDR3 DNA sequence: TGTGCCAGCAGGACAGGGTACGGGGAGCTGTTTTTT.

The chain links TRBV27 to TRBJ2-3; 14 nucleotides line up with TRBD2. Germline CDR1 and CDR2: MNHEY and SMNVEV (reference sequence). This CDR3 is built from 16 residues. The V and J ends lost 4 bases and 3 bases, in that order; junction bases with no gene match: 3. Here the CDR3 DNA reads TGTGCCAGCAGTTCGGGACTAGCGGGAGCAACAGATACGCAGTATTTT. Encoded protein: CASSSGLAGATDTQYF.

This chain uses TRBV5-1 with TRBJ1-3; no clear D gene. The germline CDR1 and CDR2 sequences are SGHRS and YFSETQ. V dropped 1 base and J dropped 0 bases, with 11 bases sitting between them. CDR3 length equals 16 residues. This CDR3 reads CASSLSTVSSGNTIYF. In DNA form, the CDR3 reads TGCGCCAGCAGCTTGTCCACAGTGAGCTCTGGAAACACCATATATTTT.

This clone has only a few counts. This rearrangement joins TRBV6-5 to TRBJ1-6; the match to TRBD1 covers 8 bases. The CDR3 contains 15 residues. V lost 3 bases to trimming and J lost 6 bases; unmatched junction nucleotides: 4. Germline V lookup: CDR1 MNHEY, CDR2 SVGAGI. The CDR3 nucleotides read TGTGCCAGCAGTTATCCACAGGGGGTTAATTCACCCCTCCACTTT. The encoded protein is CASSYPQGVNSPLHF.